What follows are 20 T cell receptor beta chains derived from one specimen sequenced in a study of OX40 agonist ivuxolimab in advanced cancers. Clones were read by immunoSEQ multiplex PCR, and TCRdb kept only the in-frame ones, dropping some. The data show fewer than 70,000 clones, about 79% seen once. The sample in question was CD4+ or CD8+ T cells sorted from blood, obtained in a trial of the OX40 agonist ivuxolimab. The source is an adult with an advanced solid tumor such as melanoma, head and neck, liver or kidney cancer.

The chain has TRBV7-3 and TRBJ2-3; a weak D match, TRBD2 (5 bases). The CDR3 loop spans 15 amino acids. CDR1 is SGHTA, CDR2 FQGTGA, per germline. Trimming removed 5 bases at V and 0 bases at J, with 12 bases between. The CDR3 is CASSVSGSSTDTQYF. The CDR3, as DNA: TGTGCCAGCAGCGTCTCGGGGTCTAGCACAGATACGCAGTATTTT.

CDR3 nucleotides: TGTGCCAGCAGCTTGGGAGTGGGGGCGAGGGAGGAGCTGTTTTTT. Translated, it gives CASSLGVGAREELFF. The V call is TRBV5-4, the J call TRBJ2-2; D is perhaps TRBD1 (6 bases). There are 15 residues in the CDR3. CDR1 is SGHNT and CDR2 is YYREEE in the germline V gene (reference sequence). Deletions cut 0 bases from V and 10 bases from J, with 16 bases between.

The chain has TRBV6-1 and TRBJ1-1; the D is unclear. V dropped 7 bases and J dropped 2 bases, with 8 bases sitting between them. This CDR3 is built from 12 residues. The germline V gene encodes CDR1 MNHNS and CDR2 SASEGT. The CDR3 protein is CASMLRNTEAFF. The CDR3 bases are TGTGCCAGCATGTTACGAAACACTGAAGCTTTCTTT.

The gene calls are TRBV9 and TRBJ1-1, with D possibly being TRBD1 (6 bases). There are 13 residues in the CDR3. Germline CDR1 is SGDLS and CDR2 is YYNGEE. Trimming removed 5 bases at V and 5 bases at J, with 13 bases between. The DNA for the CDR3 is TGTGCCAGCAGTGCCGGGACATTTACTGAAGCTTTCTTT. The encoded protein is CASSAGTFTEAFF.

The chain employs TRBV14 and TRBJ1-4, with 9 bases that match TRBD1. J was trimmed by 2 bases and V by 3 bases; bases with no gene match: 4. Per germline, CDR1 SGHDN and CDR2 FVKESK. This CDR3 has 16 residues. The CDR3 DNA reads TGTGCCAGCAGCCACTTGACAGGGGGGACTAATGAAAAACTGTTTTTT. Translation: CASSHLTGGTNEKLFF.

This CDR3 reads CASSLVKKATPFGNTIYF. The CDR3 region has the DNA TGTGCCAGCAGCTTAGTGAAAAAAGCCACCCCGTTTGGAAACACCATATATTTT. V gene TRBV11-2 combines with J gene TRBJ1-3; no reliable D call. V was shortened by 1 base and J by 3 bases, with 19 bases between the two germline ends. The germline V gene has CDR1 SGHAT and CDR2 FQNNGV. The CDR3 runs to 18 residues. The whole variable domain, remainder taken from reference TRBV11-2 and TRBJ1-3, is EAGVAQSPRYKIIEKRQSVAFWCNPISGHATLYWYQQILGQGPKLLIQFQNNGVVDDSQLPKDRFSAERLKGVDSTLKIQPAKLEDSAVYLCASSLVKKATPFGNTIYFGEGSWLTVV.

The chain couples TRBV13 to TRBJ2-4; TRBD1 aligns across 11 bases. The CDR3 totals 17 residues. CDR1 PRHDT and CDR2 FYEKMQ come from the germline V gene (reference sequence). V was pared by 5 bases and J by 0 bases, with 6 bases of the junction left unmatched. This CDR3 is CASSQKGQGVAKNIQYF. The DNA of the CDR3 is TGTGCCAGCAGCCAAAAGGGACAGGGGGTAGCCAAAAACATTCAGTACTTC.

The chain employs TRBV6-5 and TRBJ1-1; no definite D call. This CDR3 contains 11 residues. Per germline, CDR1 MNHEY and CDR2 SVGAGI. V was clipped by 8 bases and J by 7 bases, with 11 bases between them. The CDR3 sequence is CASQRLHEAFF. The CDR3 nucleotides read TGTGCCAGCCAGAGGTTGCATGAAGCTTTCTTT.

The chain has TRBV2 and TRBJ2-3; D is perhaps TRBD2 (5 bases). CDR1 and CDR2 (germline): SNHLY, FYNNEI. The CDR3 loop spans 18 amino acids. Trimming removed 7 bases at V and 0 bases at J, with 23 bases between. CDR3: CASTNRLGALTSTDTQYF. As DNA, the CDR3 is TGTGCCAGCACCAATCGACTGGGAGCCCTTACTAGCACAGATACGCAGTATTTT.

This sequence joins TRBV6-5 and TRBJ1-1; 7 bases line up with TRBD1. Germline CDR1 MNHEY, CDR2 SVGAGI. The CDR3 covers 13 residues. After removal of 7 bases from V and 2 bases from J, the junction contained 4 bases not matched to a gene. CDR3 sequence (DNA): TGTGCCAGCACCGGGACAGCCAACACTGAAGCTTTCTTT. This gives the protein CASTGTANTEAFF.

This chain uses TRBV7-2 with TRBJ2-3; a weak D match, TRBD2 (7 bases). The CDR3 is 15 amino acids. Germline CDR1 SGHTA, CDR2 FQGNSA. The ends were cut back, 5 bases at V and 1 base at J, with 13 bases in the middle. The CDR3 region is CASSRRGGGTDTQYF. The CDR3 nucleotides read TGTGCCAGCAGCCGAAGGGGGGGCGGCACAGATACGCAGTATTTT.

The V and J genes are TRBV19 and TRBJ1-6; a possible D gene is TRBD1 (6 bases). The V and J ends lost 1 base and 10 bases respectively, with 17 bases between them. This CDR3 comprises 16 residues. The germline V gene encodes CDR1 LNHDA and CDR2 SQIVND (reference sequence). The CDR3 nucleotides are TGTGCCAGTAGTATAGTGAACCAAAGGGGGAAATCACCCCTCCACTTT. Translated: CASSIVNQRGKSPLHF.

CDR3 residues: CASVANYGYTF. Here the CDR3 DNA reads TGTGCCAGCGTCGCTAACTATGGCTACACCTTC. This rearrangement joins TRBV28 to TRBJ1-2; D uncertain. The V gene lost 8 bases and the J gene lost 0 bases, with 4 bases spanning the gap. This CDR3 region has 11 residues. From germline, CDR1 is MDHEN and CDR2 SYDVKM.

The CDR3 region has the DNA TGTGCCAGCAAGCGGGGTAGCACAGATACGCAGTATTTT. Its translation is CASKRGSTDTQYF. V is TRBV6-1 and J is TRBJ2-3; TRBD2 matches 7 bases. This CDR3 spans 13 amino acids. Germline CDR1 is MNHNS and CDR2 is SASEGT. J was trimmed by 0 bases and V by 7 bases; bases with no gene match: 1.

This chain links TRBV6-1 with TRBJ1-2, with 7 bases matching TRBD1. The CDR3 has 16 amino acids. V lost 0 bases to trimming and J lost 4 bases; unmatched junction nucleotides: 8. The germline CDR1 and CDR2 sequences are MNHNS and SASEGT. CDR3: CASSEAPTGMGYGYTF. The DNA for the CDR3 is TGTGCCAGCAGTGAAGCACCGACAGGGATGGGCTATGGCTACACCTTC.

This clone came up a few times. This chain joins TRBV7-9 and TRBJ1-2; possibly TRBD1 for D (5 bases). The V end was cut by 4 bases, the J end by 4 bases, with 7 bases between. The CDR3 totals 12 residues. The germline V gene has CDR1 SEHNR and CDR2 FQNEAQ (reference sequence). The CDR3 sequence: CASSSDSYGYTF. As DNA, the CDR3 is TGTGCCAGCAGCTCAGACAGCTATGGCTACACCTTC.

This clone was recorded a few times. In DNA, the CDR3 is TGCGCCAGCAGCCGGCAACCGGGACAACAGGGTGAGCAGTACTTC. It yields the protein CASSRQPGQQGEQYF. V is TRBV4-3 and J is TRBJ2-7; D perhaps matches TRBD1 (6 bases). The CDR3 is 15 amino acids. CDR1 is LGHNA, CDR2 YSLEER, per germline. The V and J ends lost 4 bases and 7 bases respectively, with 20 bases between them.

This clone was seen more than once but under ten times. The chain has TRBV10-3 and TRBJ1-2; 7 positions agree with TRBD1. J was trimmed by 2 bases and V by 5 bases; bases with no gene match: 5. Germline CDR1 reads ENHRY; CDR2 reads SYGVKD. The CDR3 covers 14 residues. The CDR3 loop reads CAISTTGANYGYTF. The CDR3 DNA reads as TGTGCCATCAGTACAACAGGGGCCAACTATGGCTACACCTTC.

The CDR3, as DNA: TGTGCCAGCAGTCCCCTTCGGGCTAGCGGGCTCCAAGAGACCCAGTACTTC. This sequence encodes CASSPLRASGLQETQYF. The genes are TRBV28 and TRBJ2-5; 8 bases map to TRBD2. This CDR3 region has 17 residues. CDR1 is MDHEN and CDR2 is SYDVKM in the germline V gene. Losses at the gene ends were 5 bases for V and 1 base for J; bases not matched to a gene: 12.

The chain couples TRBV7-6 to TRBJ2-1, with 11 positions matching TRBD2. CDR1 and CDR2 from the germline V gene are SGHVS and FNYEAQ. V gave up 5 bases and J gave up 1 base; unmatched junction bases: 4. CDR3 length: 16 residues. Here the CDR3 reads CASSRSSGGSYNEQFF. As DNA, the CDR3 is TGTGCCAGCAGCCGATCTAGCGGGGGGTCCTACAATGAGCAGTTCTTC.